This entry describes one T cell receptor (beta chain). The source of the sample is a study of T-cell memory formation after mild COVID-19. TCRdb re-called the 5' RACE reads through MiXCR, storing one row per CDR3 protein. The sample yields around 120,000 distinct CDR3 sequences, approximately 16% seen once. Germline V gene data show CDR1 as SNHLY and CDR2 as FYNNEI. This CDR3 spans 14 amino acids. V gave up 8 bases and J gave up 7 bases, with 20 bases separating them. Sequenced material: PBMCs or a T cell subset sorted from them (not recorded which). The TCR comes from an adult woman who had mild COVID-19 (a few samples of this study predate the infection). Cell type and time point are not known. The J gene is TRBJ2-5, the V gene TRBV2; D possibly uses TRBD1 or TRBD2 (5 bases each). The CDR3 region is CASLPTLATGTQYF. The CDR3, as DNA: TGTGCCAGCCTTCCCACGCTAGCTACAGGGACCCAGTACTTC.